The text below deals with one TCR beta chain. The beta constant-region primer was an equimolar mix of two oligonucleotides covering TRBC1 and TRBC2. Each CDR3 protein is one row after TCRdb ran MiXCR on the UMI-ligation and nested PCR reads. Here the sample spans 140,000 to 150,000 distinct CDR3 sequences, around 15% being singletons. This entry is derived from a study of naive and memory T cell subsets. After removal of 6 bases from V and 6 bases from J, the junction contained 10 bases not matched to a gene. The CDR3 length is 14 residues. The receptor comes from a human donor in good health. The chain uses TRBV12-3 or TRBV12-4 and TRBJ2-7, with 8 bases aligning to TRBD2. Sequenced input: naive CD4+ T cells from blood. As DNA, the CDR3 is TGTGCCAGCAGCCGAAGCGGGAGCCTGGCCGAGCAGTACTTC. It is translated as CASSRSGSLAEQYF.